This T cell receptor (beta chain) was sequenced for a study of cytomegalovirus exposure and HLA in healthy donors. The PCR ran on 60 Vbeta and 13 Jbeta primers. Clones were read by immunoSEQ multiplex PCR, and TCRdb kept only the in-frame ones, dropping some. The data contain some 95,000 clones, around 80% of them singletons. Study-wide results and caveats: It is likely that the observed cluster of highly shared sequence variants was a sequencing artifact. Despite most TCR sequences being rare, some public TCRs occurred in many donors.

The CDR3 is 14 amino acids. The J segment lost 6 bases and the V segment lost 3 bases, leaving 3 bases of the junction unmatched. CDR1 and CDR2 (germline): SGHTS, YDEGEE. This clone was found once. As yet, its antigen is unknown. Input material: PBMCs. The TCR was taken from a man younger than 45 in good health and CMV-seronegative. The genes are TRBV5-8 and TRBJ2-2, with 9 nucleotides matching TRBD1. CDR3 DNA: TGTGCCAGCAGCTCTGACAGGGGGGCCGGGGAGCTGTTTTTT. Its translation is CASSSDRGAGELFF.